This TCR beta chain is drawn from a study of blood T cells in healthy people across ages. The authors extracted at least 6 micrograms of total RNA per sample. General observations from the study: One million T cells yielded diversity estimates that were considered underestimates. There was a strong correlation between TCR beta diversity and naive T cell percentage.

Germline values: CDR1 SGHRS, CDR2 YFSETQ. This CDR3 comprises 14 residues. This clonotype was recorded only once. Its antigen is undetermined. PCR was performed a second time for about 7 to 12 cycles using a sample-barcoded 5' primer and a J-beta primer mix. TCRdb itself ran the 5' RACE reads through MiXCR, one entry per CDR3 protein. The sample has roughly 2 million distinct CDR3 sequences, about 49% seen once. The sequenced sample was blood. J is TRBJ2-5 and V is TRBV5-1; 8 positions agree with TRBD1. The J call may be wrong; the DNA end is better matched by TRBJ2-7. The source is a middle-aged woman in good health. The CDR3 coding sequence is TGCGCCAGCAGCTGGGGGGACAGGATCGACGAGCAGTACTTC. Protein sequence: CASSWGDRIDEQYF.